The rows below give T cell receptor beta chains drawn from one sample of a study of CD8 T cells in Susac syndrome. MiXCR was run by TCRdb on the immunoSEQ multiplex PCR reads, yielding one entry per CDR3 protein. The table has some 100,000 distinct CDR3 sequences, 85% to 95% seen once; the top ten hold around 0.12%. The sample was CD8+ T cells from PBMCs. The receptors stem from a human donor in good health. The CDR3 runs from the conserved cysteine through the conserved F or W. The D gene is left open where the match is weak. Some rows have no size entry. The others give once, few or many, or a class for an expanded clone.

clone_size: .
d_call: .
v_call: TRBV20-1
j_call: TRBJ2-1
cdr3_aa: CSARDLRGGEQFF
cdr3_nt: TGCAGTGCTAGAGATCTGAGAGGGGGGGAGCAGTTCTTC

clone_size: .
d_call: .
v_call: TRBV6-2/TRBV6-3
j_call: TRBJ1-1
cdr3_aa: CASSSVPSRMKPNEAFF
cdr3_nt: TGTGCCAGCAGTTCGGTGCCGTCCCGTATGAAGCCCAATGAAGCTTTCTTT

clone_size: .
d_call: .
v_call: TRBV18
j_call: TRBJ2-7
cdr3_aa: CASSPQGEIHEQYF
cdr3_nt: TGTGCCAGCTCACCGCAAGGGGAGATCCACGAGCAGTACTTC

clone_size: .
d_call: .
v_call: TRBV27
j_call: TRBJ2-7
cdr3_aa: CASSQNPDGEQYF
cdr3_nt: TGTGCCAGCAGTCAGAATCCGGACGGCGAGCAGTACTTC

clone_size: .
d_call: .
v_call: TRBV6-2/TRBV6-3
j_call: TRBJ1-5
cdr3_aa: CASSVTPGTVNQPQHF
cdr3_nt: TGTGCCAGCAGTGTCACCCCGGGGACTGTCAATCAGCCCCAGCATTTT

clone_size: .
d_call: TRBD2
v_call: TRBV4-1
j_call: TRBJ2-1
cdr3_aa: CASSQVGGGGEQFF
cdr3_nt: TGCGCCAGCAGCCAAGTCGGCGGGGGTGGGGAGCAGTTCTTC

clone_size: .
d_call: TRBD1
v_call: TRBV19
j_call: TRBJ2-5
cdr3_aa: CASSPTGGASETQYF
cdr3_nt: TGTGCCAGTAGTCCCACAGGGGGCGCGTCAGAGACCCAGTACTTC

clone_size: .
d_call: .
v_call: TRBV3-1
j_call: TRBJ1-1
cdr3_aa: CASSQDGITEAFF
cdr3_nt: TGTGCCAGCAGCCAAGACGGAATAACTGAAGCTTTCTTT

clone_size: .
d_call: .
v_call: TRBV5-1
j_call: TRBJ1-2
cdr3_aa: CASSLAKIGGGHGYTF
cdr3_nt: TGCGCCAGCAGCTTGGCCAAGATCGGAGGCGGCCATGGCTACACCTTC

clone_size: .
d_call: .
v_call: TRBV20-1
j_call: TRBJ1-2
cdr3_aa: CSAIGDSTGYGYTF
cdr3_nt: TGCAGTGCTATCGGCGACAGTACCGGCTATGGCTACACCTTC

clone_size: .
d_call: .
v_call: TRBV25-1
j_call: TRBJ2-3
cdr3_aa: CASSGSSGGTDTQYF
cdr3_nt: TGTGCCAGCAGTGGGTCCTCCGGGGGAACAGATACGCAGTATTTT

clone_size: .
d_call: TRBD1
v_call: TRBV4-3
j_call: TRBJ1-3
cdr3_aa: CASSQGDSPHGNTIYF
cdr3_nt: TGCGCCAGCAGCCAAGGGGACAGCCCTCACGGAAACACCATATATTTT

clone_size: .
d_call: TRBD1
v_call: TRBV5-6
j_call: TRBJ2-3
cdr3_aa: CASSSMDRKSTDTQYF
cdr3_nt: TGTGCCAGCAGCTCCATGGACAGGAAAAGCACAGATACGCAGTATTTT

clone_size: .
d_call: .
v_call: TRBV19
j_call: TRBJ1-1
cdr3_aa: CASSPWPALNTEAFF
cdr3_nt: TGTGCCAGTAGTCCGTGGCCAGCCTTGAACACTGAAGCTTTCTTT

clone_size: .
d_call: .
v_call: TRBV27
j_call: TRBJ2-1
cdr3_aa: CASSFQNLRPSYNEQFF
cdr3_nt: TGTGCCAGCAGTTTTCAGAACCTCCGCCCATCCTACAATGAGCAGTTCTTC

clone_size: .
d_call: TRBD1
v_call: TRBV20-1
j_call: TRBJ2-1
cdr3_aa: CSAPGTGPYNEQFF
cdr3_nt: TGCAGTGCTCCAGGGACAGGGCCCTACAATGAGCAGTTCTTC

clone_size: once
d_call: TRBD2
v_call: TRBV4-1
j_call: TRBJ2-3
cdr3_aa: CASSQEVGSGRRTDTQYF
cdr3_nt: TGCGCCAGCAGCCAAGAAGTCGGTAGCGGGAGAAGGACAGATACGCAGTATTTT

clone_size: .
d_call: TRBD2
v_call: TRBV19
j_call: TRBJ2-3
cdr3_aa: CASSMGLLSTDTQYF
cdr3_nt: TGTGCCAGTAGTATGGGACTACTAAGCACAGATACGCAGTATTTT

clone_size: .
d_call: .
v_call: TRBV5-8
j_call: TRBJ1-5
cdr3_aa: CASSSGQLYSNQPQHF
cdr3_nt: TGTGCCAGCAGCTCCGGACAACTTTATAGCAATCAGCCCCAGCATTTT

clone_size: .
d_call: .
v_call: TRBV20-1
j_call: TRBJ1-5
cdr3_aa: CSAMRLQGTSNQPQHF
cdr3_nt: TGCAGTGCCATGAGGTTACAGGGTACCAGCAATCAGCCCCAGCATTTT

clone_size: .
d_call: .
v_call: TRBV6-2/TRBV6-3
j_call: TRBJ1-1
cdr3_aa: CASIDPDTEAFF
cdr3_nt: TGTGCCAGCATCGACCCGGACACTGAAGCTTTCTTT

clone_size: .
d_call: TRBD1
v_call: TRBV27
j_call: TRBJ2-6
cdr3_aa: CASSSPPRDRSSGANVLTF
cdr3_nt: TGTGCCAGCAGTTCACCCCCCCGGGACAGGAGCTCTGGGGCCAACGTCCTGACTTTC

clone_size: .
d_call: TRBD2
v_call: TRBV4-3
j_call: TRBJ2-5
cdr3_aa: CASSQDFTSGGAGETQYF
cdr3_nt: TGCGCCAGCAGCCAAGATTTTACTAGCGGGGGGGCGGGTGAGACCCAGTACTTC

clone_size: .
d_call: .
v_call: TRBV7-2
j_call: TRBJ2-7
cdr3_aa: CASEGNYEQYF
cdr3_nt: TGTGCTAGCGAGGGAAACTACGAGCAGTACTTC

clone_size: once
d_call: .
v_call: TRBV20-1
j_call: TRBJ2-5
cdr3_aa: CSARGHLQETQYF
cdr3_nt: TGCAGTGCCAGGGGACACCTTCAAGAGACCCAGTACTTC

clone_size: .
d_call: .
v_call: TRBV3-1
j_call: TRBJ1-1
cdr3_aa: CASGQPNTEAFF
cdr3_nt: TGTGCCAGCGGACAGCCGAACACTGAAGCTTTCTTT

clone_size: .
d_call: .
v_call: TRBV29-1
j_call: TRBJ1-2
cdr3_aa: CSVQGGSPLYGYTF
cdr3_nt: TGCAGCGTTCAGGGTGGCTCGCCCCTCTATGGCTACACCTTC

clone_size: .
d_call: .
v_call: TRBV28
j_call: TRBJ1-1
cdr3_aa: CASRSGISEAFF
cdr3_nt: TGTGCCAGCAGGTCAGGGATTTCTGAAGCTTTCTTT

clone_size: .
d_call: .
v_call: TRBV6-2/TRBV6-3
j_call: TRBJ1-1
cdr3_aa: CASSARRGAAAFF
cdr3_nt: TGTGCCAGCAGCGCTAGGCGGGGGGCGGCAGCTTTCTTT

clone_size: .
d_call: .
v_call: TRBV20-1
j_call: TRBJ2-5
cdr3_aa: CSARGQVARQETQYF
cdr3_nt: TGCAGTGCTAGAGGTCAAGTAGCGCGGCAAGAGACCCAGTACTTC

clone_size: .
d_call: .
v_call: TRBV29-1
j_call: TRBJ1-5
cdr3_aa: CSVVTGSLDSNQPQHF
cdr3_nt: TGCAGCGTTGTAACGGGGTCACTCGATAGCAATCAGCCCCAGCATTTT

clone_size: .
d_call: TRBD1
v_call: TRBV29-1
j_call: TRBJ2-1
cdr3_aa: CSVEDPGTGGYNEQFF
cdr3_nt: TGCAGCGTTGAAGATCCCGGGACAGGGGGTTACAATGAGCAGTTCTTC

clone_size: once
d_call: TRBD1
v_call: TRBV7-2
j_call: TRBJ1-1
cdr3_aa: CASSPTRDSEAFF
cdr3_nt: TGTGCCAGCAGCCCTACCCGGGACAGTGAAGCTTTCTTT

clone_size: .
d_call: .
v_call: TRBV20-1
j_call: TRBJ1-4
cdr3_aa: CSARHNEKLFF
cdr3_nt: TGCAGTGCTAGACATAATGAAAAACTGTTTTTT

clone_size: .
d_call: .
v_call: TRBV6-2/TRBV6-3
j_call: TRBJ1-5
cdr3_aa: CASSYDAGPNQPQHF
cdr3_nt: TGTGCCAGCAGTTACGATGCAGGACCCAATCAGCCCCAGCATTTT

clone_size: .
d_call: .
v_call: TRBV7-2
j_call: TRBJ2-5
cdr3_aa: CASSSRQAQETQYF
cdr3_nt: TGTGCCAGCAGCTCCCGACAGGCCCAAGAGACCCAGTACTTC

clone_size: .
d_call: TRBD1
v_call: TRBV2
j_call: TRBJ2-5
cdr3_aa: CASSETGGGETQYF
cdr3_nt: TGTGCCAGCAGTGAAACAGGGGGCGGGGAGACCCAGTACTTC

clone_size: .
d_call: TRBD2
v_call: TRBV2
j_call: TRBJ2-5
cdr3_aa: CASRLAEETQYF
cdr3_nt: TGTGCCAGCAGACTAGCGGAAGAGACCCAGTACTTC

clone_size: .
d_call: .
v_call: TRBV5-8
j_call: TRBJ2-3
cdr3_aa: CASSSGWAGSTDTQYF
cdr3_nt: TGTGCCAGCAGCTCCGGGTGGGCAGGGAGCACAGATACGCAGTATTTT

clone_size: .
d_call: .
v_call: TRBV27
j_call: TRBJ1-2
cdr3_aa: CASSFQGNYYGYTF
cdr3_nt: TGTGCCAGCAGTTTTCAGGGGAACTACTATGGCTACACCTTC

clone_size: .
d_call: TRBD2
v_call: TRBV29-1
j_call: TRBJ2-1
cdr3_aa: CSVVGGAGDSSYNEQFF
cdr3_nt: TGCAGCGTTGTGGGAGGAGCGGGAGACAGCTCCTACAATGAGCAGTTCTTC

clone_size: .
d_call: .
v_call: TRBV2
j_call: TRBJ1-1
cdr3_aa: CASSELRAFF
cdr3_nt: TGTGCCAGCAGTGAACTTCGCGCTTTCTTT